Described below is a single TCR beta chain sequence and its context. This sample was included in a study of response to subunit inactivated influenza vaccine. TCRdb re-analysed the RT-PCR reads in MiXCR, keeping a single row per CDR3 protein. The repertoire includes around 480,000 distinct CDR3 sequences, approximately 10% of them detected once, and approximately 12% sits in the top ten. After removal of 4 bases from V and 8 bases from J, the junction contained 11 bases not matched to a gene. The CDR3 is 14 residues long. The germline CDR1 and CDR2 sequences are SGHDT and YYEEEE. The sequence was collected from a man aged 50-59 years who received an inactivated influenza vaccine. The sample here was PBMCs from blood, taken 45 days after vaccination. The J gene is TRBJ1-2, the V gene TRBV5-6; 7 bases agree with TRBD1. Here the CDR3 DNA reads TGTGCCAGCAGCCACCGGGACAGAGGCGGCGGCTACACCTTC. Translating it yields CASSHRDRGGGYTF.